This entry concerns a single T cell receptor beta chain. This entry is derived from a study of blood T cell repertoires in COVID-19. V dropped 0 bases and J dropped 10 bases, with 9 bases sitting between them. The germline V gene encodes CDR1 LNHNV and CDR2 YYDKDF (reference sequence). CDR3 size: 12 residues. Sequencing used immunoSEQ multiplex PCR; TCRdb keeps in-frame clones, though not all of them. In the table there are approximately 440,000 clones, around 90% of which are singletons. The origin of this receptor is a woman under 30 who had recovered from COVID-19. The sequenced sample was PBMCs or T cells enriched from blood (not recorded which). The rearrangement uses TRBV15 and TRBJ1-1, with a tentative D call TRBD1 (5 bases). The CDR3 reads CATSRDGGGAFF. The CDR3 bases are TGTGCCACCAGCAGAGATGGGGGAGGAGCTTTCTTT.